The clone carrying this T cell receptor beta chain showed up just a few times. In the same sample, other DNA sequences code for this CDR3. From germline, CDR1 is MNHEY and CDR2 SVGAGI. Trimming stripped 2 bases from V and 0 bases from J, with 4 bases between. The CDR3 consists of 13 residues. Data came from immunoSEQ multiplex PCR; TCRdb stores just in-frame clones and leaves some out. Of just over 2,000,000 clones listed, approximately 94% are singletons. Only CD45RO-negative cells positively selected for CCR7 counted as naive CD8 cells, so terminally differentiated effector memory CD45RA+ cells were excluded. These data come from a study of shared clonotypes between healthy human individuals.

The receptor comes from a young man in good health. The V call is TRBV6-5, the J call TRBJ1-1, with D hard to call. The source material was naive CD8+ T cells sorted from blood. For the CDR3, the DNA is TGTGCCAGCAGTTACGGGATGAACACTGAAGCTTTCTTT. Protein: CASSYGMNTEAFF.